The entry below describes one TCR beta chain. Other DNA sequences from this sample encode an identical CDR3 as well. This entry comes from a study of blood T cell repertoires in COVID-19. The overall study: Some COVID-19 samples were acute and others convalescent; all came from the United States, Italy and Spain.

The CDR3 runs to 12 residues. Germline assignment: CDR1 SQVTM and CDR2 ANQGSEA. The V end was cut by 6 bases, the J end by 0 bases, with 8 bases between. The table came from immunoSEQ multiplex PCR; TCRdb's copy has only in-frame clones and leaves some out. The data show 150,000 to 200,000 clones, with roughly 93% seen just once and less than 2% held by the top ten. J is TRBJ1-1 and V is TRBV29-1, with a possible D match to TRBD1 (5 bases). The sequenced material came from peripheral blood. This TCR was sampled from a woman aged 55 to 70 with COVID-19, enrolled during active disease. CDR3 protein: CSVDTMNTEAFF. The CDR3 DNA reads TGCAGCGTGGACACTATGAACACTGAAGCTTTCTTT.